This T cell receptor (beta chain) was profiled in a study of metastatic and nonmetastatic thyroid tumors. TCRdb re-called the PCR reads via MiXCR. This sample has about 21,000 clones, with about a quarter found just once. V gave up 0 bases and J gave up 8 bases; unmatched junction bases: 6. The CDR3 length is 15 residues. Per germline, CDR1 SGHTA and CDR2 FQGTGA. No patient had received any treatment before thyroid surgery. This clone has at least ten counts. This receptor was identified in a female donor with papillary thyroid cancer or a benign thyroid nodule (not recorded which). Some clones in this sample may be carry-over from other donors' samples. Sequenced input: blood. This chain links TRBV7-3 with TRBJ2-1; 8 bases are a match to TRBD1. CDR3 loop: CASSLTKGQGHEQFF. The CDR3 bases are TGTGCCAGCAGCTTAACAAAAGGACAGGGCCATGAGCAGTTCTTC.